The T cell receptor (beta chain) under discussion was sequenced for a study of cytomegalovirus exposure and HLA in healthy donors (dated by TCRdb to about 2017). Background for the entire study: An earlier analysis of 587 of the donors reported 250 to 300 Gb of sequence data and roughly 120 million unique TCR beta sequences obtained from 150 million to 200 million T cells. The study used immunosequencing to profile the T cell repertoires of 666 subjects and linked those repertoires to cytomegalovirus serostatus. Several DR-DQ haplotypes were handled as single units for association and clustering because linkage in the cohort was strong. In an earlier analysis of about 590 of the donors, high-throughput TCR beta sequencing was used to judge whether each TCR beta V gene segment behaved as functional or pseudogenic. A later analysis re-examined previously published TCR beta repertoires from just over 650 donors and added high-resolution HLA genotyping to investigate patterns of TCR occurrence. Every repertoire in the discovery cohort had been generated on one and the same sequencing platform. Among some 410 genotyped donors of the cohort, an average of around 240,000 unique TCR beta nucleotide sequences were sequenced per donor, roughly 20% of them non-productive. A separate validation cohort of approximately 120 different subjects was used in addition to the approximately 610-subject first cohort. Alongside the repertoire data, information on donor age, sex, ethnicity and CMV serostatus was compiled. The genetic ancestry cluster associated with self-reported Caucasian donors included around four fifths of the 300 to 400 genotyped donors. Rather than drawing on any new phenotypic data, the later analysis identified candidate immune exposures from TCR beta sequences and the way those sequences occurred across donors. Approximately 300 gigabases of sequencing data and about 92 million unique TCR sequences made up an early release that covered nearly 650 HLA-typed donors. Both class I and class II loci were covered by HLA typing, at four-digit resolution. To predict cytomegalovirus infection status, the study brought together high-throughput TCR immunosequencing, statistical association of individual TCRs with disease status, and machine learning. A later genetic analysis used genome-wide SNP genotypes for about 65% of the roughly 700 donors, treating that subset as a discovery cohort. Typing coverage differed by locus: A, B, C, DRB1 and DQB1 were typed in about 629-640 donors, DQA1 in approximately 520, DPA1 in 606, and DPB1 in about 450. The study aimed to test whether cataloging public T cell receptors could reveal signatures of past pathogen exposure.

Study-level results and caveats: Correlated functional status among segregating V segments might reflect linkage disequilibrium, but an unknown experimental factor could not be ruled out. CMV serostatus was the only immune exposure information available for the cohort. According to a later analysis, parvovirus B19, influenza, CMV and Epstein-Barr virus appeared linked to several top co-occurrence clusters. An association between a missense DCLRE1C variant and V-gene and J-gene trimming of TCR beta chains was found in a later genetic analysis and replicated in an independent cohort. The cohort was sequenced for TCR beta chains only, and without alpha or paired-chain data the features that could be detected were limited. In both the original and validation cohorts, the classifier was reported to diagnose cytomegalovirus status with high specificity and sensitivity. The study gave a list of more than 150 TCR beta chains associated with cytomegalovirus. When HLA alleles, especially DR and DQ, strongly co-occurred, TCR associations were difficult to assign to individual alleles. In a later analysis, the rate of TCR association differed among HLA loci, with DRB1 alleles having the most associated TCRs and HLA-C alleles having the fewest. Most TCR sequences were observed very rarely across donors, whereas some public TCRs were present in many individuals. In an earlier analysis of about 600 of the donors, most TCR beta V segments appeared in productive rearrangements about 87% or about 30% of the time, broadly matching IMGT annotations. A later analysis found that most CMV-associated TCR beta chains appeared HLA-restricted, with HLA associations seemingly driven largely by CMV exposure. The authors suggested that the approach could potentially be generalized to other disease states and immunological phenotypes. At a false discovery rate of 0.05, a later analysis linked approximately 18,000 TCR beta sequences to specific HLA alleles. Compared with equally common non-associated chains, HLA-associated TCR beta chains in a later analysis were more clonally expanded and had lower generation probabilities. Because counts were too low, roughly 16 rarely observed V segments, including chromosome 9 orphons, were excluded from the earlier analysis of around 590 of the donors. Because some donors lacked HLA typing at each locus, the association tests relied only on the typed subset. A later genetic analysis reported fewer N-insertions in productive TCRs among donors in an Asian-associated ancestry cluster than the roughly 620-donor mean. Some IMGT-functional V segments, including TRBV6-2 and TRBV6-3, could not be told apart with the 87-base-pair reads, so those segments were excluded. The presence/absence analyses assumed that sequencing depth was roughly uniform across donors, and that assumption may not be true. A further reported finding was that TCR beta sequences accurately predicted the HLA-A and HLA-B alleles for most subjects in the first cohort. A cluster of highly shared sequence variants was judged likely to be a technical artifact of the sequencing pipeline. In vitro tests confirmed that a few of the cytomegalovirus-associated TCR beta chains recognize cytomegalovirus antigens.

The CDR3 numbers 17 residues from cysteine through phenylalanine. Solely the CDR3 DNA is kept, with 51 bases framed from the first base. The germline V end is reduced by 7 bases and the J end by 0 bases; junction bases left unmatched: 11. The germline V gene supplies CDR1 MDHEN and CDR2 SYDVKM. On this clone itself: The antigen it binds to is not known. Qualities for individual bases were not recorded, and no much larger clone is one base off.

Library creation used the immunoSEQ multiplex PCR assay. The multiplex PCR relied on a mix of 60 forward primers for TCR Vbeta segments and 13 reverse primers for TCR Jbeta segments. A multiplex PCR assay on genomic DNA amplified the CDR3 region of rearranged TCR beta genes. Amplified TCR beta libraries were sequenced as 87-base-pair reads on the Illumina HiSeq System. In the source study's methods: Across the 700 or so repertoires, a later analysis counted tens of millions of unique TCR beta chains, some 11 million of which were shared by at least two donors. Raw reads were error-corrected and collapsed into unique sequences with a nearest-neighbor algorithm that merged closely related sequences to remove PCR and sequencing errors. V, D and J gene segments were assigned by aligning CDR3 sequences to IMGT reference sequences. Each retained sequence needed at least a six-nucleotide match to both a V gene segment and a J gene segment. Rearrangements were called productive when the CDR3 lacked stop codons and stayed in frame with V and J; all others were non-productive. CDR3 was defined according to IMGT convention as the region running from the second conserved V-encoded cysteine to the conserved J-encoded phenylalanine. The earlier analysis of a few hundred of the donors excluded any sequence lacking an unambiguous match to a single V gene segment. In an earlier analysis of approximately 610 of the donors, V segments were called functional above 56.7% productive rearrangements and were called segregating when the between-donor standard deviation exceeded 5%. A statistical classification framework was built to diagnose cytomegalovirus status from the catalog of TCR beta chain sequences. A later analysis assigned V and J genes by comparing TCR nucleotide sequences with IMGT/GENE-DB human TR gene sequences. A later analysis assigned CDR3 sequences and most-parsimonious VDJ recombination scenarios with the TCRdist pipeline. In a later analysis, every TCR beta chain was defined by the combination of its CDR3 amino acid sequence and its V-gene family, and reads without a unique V-gene family were dropped. A later analysis removed 450 to 600 highly shared, low-generation-probability nucleotide sequences to deal with suspected cross-contamination and a sequencing artifact. A later analysis calculated a clonal expansion index for each public chain from normalized within-repertoire ranks of inferred template counts. In a later analysis, generation probabilities were computed with a VDJ recombination model fitted to out-of-frame rearrangements, and the resulting probabilities were checked against IGoR. A later analysis scored TCR-TCR, TCR-HLA and TCR-CMV co-occurrence with hypergeometric tests, applying a repertoire-size bias correction to TCR pairs. In a later analysis, false discovery rates were estimated by permuting HLA or CMV assignments 20 times. In a later analysis, co-occurring TCRs were grouped with DBSCAN, and TCRdist sequence similarity was added when clustering was performed within HLA-allele-positive subsets. Repertoires with fewer than 30,000 or more than 120,000 public chains were left out of co-occurrence clustering, as were five repertoires with anomalous nucleotide sharing. TCRdb re-hosts the immuneACCESS table, in-frame sequences only. Its copies lack some clones; in the studies checked, an unresolved V gene accounts for under half of them, and the cause for the rest is not known. V and J calls and clone size are copied from that table; D and trimming were computed from the DNA. The sample table contains over 150,000 clones; only one count was recorded for around 84% of them. Jointly, the top ten make up roughly 5.9% of the sample.

The cohort was made up of approximately 670 healthy bone marrow donors. All cohort members were sampled while nominally healthy, although unrecorded immune exposures were likely present. The donor was CMV seropositive and was included in the group of around 300 seropositive cohort members. Every donor gave a peripheral blood sample, and the peripheral blood mononuclear cells from that sample were used for TCR beta sequencing. Genomic DNA was extracted from the blood cell samples with the Qiagen DNeasy Blood Extraction Kit. Sequenced input: PBMCs. The sequence derives from a woman in her 40s in good health and CMV-seropositive. The chain joins TRBV28 to TRBJ1-5, with 8 bases aligning to TRBD1. The CDR3 here reads CASKLGQAPYSNQPQHF. The nucleotide sequence is given as TGTGCCAGCAAGCTGGGACAGGCCCCCTATAGCAATCAGCCCCAGCATTTT. The entire variable domain, with the stretches around the CDR3 drawn from the reference TRBV28 and TRBJ1-5 proteins, is DVKVTQSSRYLVKRTGEKVFLECVQDMDHENMFWYRQDPGLGLRLIYFSYDVKMKEKGDIPEGYSVSREKKERFSLILESASTNQTSMYLCASKLGQAPYSNQPQHFGDGTRLSIL.